Following are 25 T cell receptor beta chains from one sample sequenced in a study of cytomegalovirus exposure and HLA in healthy donors. It was with 60 Vbeta and 13 Jbeta primers that the PCR ran. Sequencing used immunoSEQ multiplex PCR; TCRdb keeps in-frame clones, though not all of them. The sample table includes some 130,000 clones. The sequenced material came from PBMCs. These receptors all stem from a man between 18 and 29 years old in good health and CMV-seronegative.

The chain joins TRBV29-1 to TRBJ2-3; D remains unclear. Trimming shortened V by 6 bases and J by 1 base, and 11 bases separated the two germline ends. From germline, CDR1 is SQVTM and CDR2 ANQGSEA. The CDR3 extends over 13 amino acids. The CDR3: CSVGRRRTDTQYF. The DNA for the CDR3 is TGCAGCGTCGGTCGCCGCCGCACAGATACGCAGTATTTT.

The chain is built from TRBV19 and TRBJ1-4, with a weak D call TRBD1 (5 bases). Trimming stripped 6 bases from V and 7 bases from J, with 18 bases between. The CDR3 is 15 residues long. The germline V gene encodes CDR1 LNHDA and CDR2 SQIVND (reference sequence). The CDR3 region has the DNA TGTGCCAGTAGACTTCAGACAGCAAGGATTGAAAAACTGTTTTTT. It yields the protein CASRLQTARIEKLFF.

The V gene is TRBV11-1, the J gene TRBJ2-1; D possibly corresponds to TRBD1 (5 bases). Germline loops: CDR1 SGHAT, CDR2 FQDESV (reference sequence). The CDR3 is 13 amino acids. The germline V and J ends were trimmed by 8 bases and 8 bases, with 16 bases remaining between them. The CDR3 coding sequence is TGTGCCAGCCAGGGTAGGAAGTTCGATGAGCAGTTCTTC. Amino acid sequence: CASQGRKFDEQFF.

V is TRBV29-1 and J is TRBJ1-1, with 9 bases aligning to TRBD1. Trimming took 5 bases from V and 8 from J; bases not matched to a gene: 3. The length of the CDR3 is 11 residues. Germline lookup yields CDR1 SQVTM and CDR2 ANQGSEA. CDR3 amino acids: CSVLTGGEAFF. CDR3 bases: TGCAGCGTTTTAACAGGGGGCGAAGCTTTCTTT.

The chain employs TRBV4-3 and TRBJ2-5, with 9 nucleotides matching TRBD2. The CDR3 is made up of 18 amino acids. Per germline, CDR1 LGHNA and CDR2 YSLEER. Germline trimming cut 4 bases from V and 4 bases from J; bases unmatched to any gene: 16. CDR3 DNA: TGCGCCAGCAGCCGTGGAGGAGCGGGAGGTCCGAAAACAGAGACCCAGTACTTC. Translated: CASSRGGAGGPKTETQYF.

The chain uses TRBV27 and TRBJ2-1, with D maybe TRBD2 (6 bases). V was cut by 4 bases and J by 10 bases, with 20 bases left in between. Germline V gene lookup returns CDR1 MNHEY and CDR2 SMNVEV (reference sequence). CDR3 length: 15 residues. CDR3 DNA: TGTGCCAGCAGTTCCGGGAGCGGAGCACGGGTCGAGCAGTTCTTC. It translates to CASSSGSGARVEQFF.

The chain joins TRBV9 to TRBJ1-1; possibly TRBD1 for D (6 bases). The CDR3 runs 15 residues. Trimming took 4 bases from V and 3 from J, leaving 16 bases between them. Germline assignment: CDR1 SGDLS and CDR2 YYNGEE. For the CDR3, the DNA is TGTGCCAGCAGCCCCTCCGGGCGACAGGACACTGAAGCTTTCTTT. It is translated as CASSPSGRQDTEAFF.

The rearrangement joins TRBV5-1 to TRBJ2-7, with TRBD1 matching over 9 bases. The CDR3 is 14 residues long. Germline V CDR1 and CDR2: SGHRS, YFSETQ. With 4 bases clipped from V and 6 bases from J, the junction kept 8 bases outside the gene matches. CDR3 nucleotide sequence: TGCGCCAGCAGCCTTCCGGGACAGGGAAGCGAGCAGTACTTC. As protein: CASSLPGQGSEQYF.

V gene TRBV7-2 combines with J gene TRBJ2-5, with D perhaps matching TRBD2 (6 bases). Germline lookup yields CDR1 SGHTA and CDR2 FQGNSA. V was clipped by 5 bases and J by 1 base, with 11 bases between them. CDR3 length: 14 amino acids. Written as DNA, the CDR3 is TGTGCCAGCAGCCGGGGACTGTCCCAAGAGACCCAGTACTTC. Translating gives CASSRGLSQETQYF. Combining the CDR3 with reference TRBV7-2 and TRBJ2-5 gives the whole variable domain GAGVSQSPSNKVTEKGKDVELRCDPISGHTALYWYRQSLGQGLEFLIYFQGNSAPDKSGLPSDRFSAERTGGSVSTLTIQRTQQEDSAVYLCASSRGLSQETQYFGPGTRLLVL.

The chain joins TRBV6-1 to TRBJ2-6, with no clear D. Deletions cut 0 bases from V and 4 bases from J, with 10 bases between. CDR3 length: 16 residues. CDR1 and CDR2 from the germline V gene are MNHNS and SASEGT. Written as DNA, the CDR3 is TGTGCCAGCAGTGAAGCGCCCGCGGCCGGGGCCAACGTCCTGACTTTC. This translates into CASSEAPAAGANVLTF.

The genes are TRBV9 and TRBJ2-7; 10 bases align to TRBD2. Germline CDR1 and CDR2: SGDLS and YYNGEE. The V segment lost 0 bases and the J segment 5 bases; nucleotides outside the gene matches: 11. The CDR3 is 17 amino acids. CDR3 protein: CASSVGGSGRAGDEQYF. The CDR3 coding sequence is TGTGCCAGCAGCGTAGGAGGGAGCGGGAGGGCCGGCGACGAGCAGTACTTC.

V gene TRBV5-1 combines with J gene TRBJ1-4; D is perhaps TRBD1 (5 bases). CDR3 length: 18 residues. The V end was cut by 4 bases, the J end by 0 bases, with 19 bases between. Germline CDR1 SGHRS, CDR2 YFSETQ. CDR3 protein: CASSTRGGLKATNEKLFF. CDR3 in DNA: TGCGCCAGCAGCACACGGGGGGGACTGAAAGCAACTAATGAAAAACTGTTTTTT.

The chain recombines TRBV5-1 with TRBJ1-1, with no clear D. The length of the CDR3 is 14 residues. V was shortened by 4 bases and J by 4 bases, with 14 bases between the two germline ends. CDR1 and CDR2 (germline): SGHRS, YFSETQ. The CDR3 DNA sequence: TGCGCCAGCAGCACTAGCACAGCAACCACTGAAGCTTTCTTT. Translated, it gives CASSTSTATTEAFF.

The rearrangement joins TRBV7-9 to TRBJ2-3, with TRBD2 matching 9 bases. V lost 1 base and J lost 2; bases outside the gene matches: 4. CDR1 and CDR2 from the germline V gene are SEHNR and FQNEAQ (reference sequence). The CDR3 covers 16 residues. CDR3 loop: CASSLGQRGVTDTQYF. Here the CDR3 DNA reads TGTGCCAGCAGCTTAGGGCAGCGGGGGGTCACAGATACGCAGTATTTT.

The V and J genes are TRBV4-2 and TRBJ2-7, with 10 bases lining up with TRBD2. V was clipped by 2 bases and J by 5 bases; unmatched bases: 3. CDR1 and CDR2 from the germline V gene are LGHNA and YNFKEQ. The CDR3 has 14 residues. CDR3 residues: CASSQSTSGNEQYF. In DNA, the CDR3 is TGTGCCAGCAGCCAATCCACTAGCGGGAACGAGCAGTACTTC.

CDR3 DNA sequence: TGTGCCAGCAGGGACAGGGGTGCTTTCTTT. It encodes CASRDRGAFF. V and J are TRBV2 and TRBJ1-1, with 9 bases matching TRBD1. From germline, CDR1 is SNHLY and CDR2 FYNNEI. The CDR3 totals 10 residues. Trimming cost V 6 bases and J 11 bases; bases outside gene matches: 1.

The rearrangement links TRBV7-7 to TRBJ2-2; TRBD2 matches 10 bases. This CDR3 comprises 14 residues. Germline CDR1 reads SSHAT; CDR2 reads FNYEAQ (reference sequence). In DNA form, the CDR3 reads TGTGCTAGCGGGATAGCGGGAGGAGCCGGGGAGCTGTTTTTT. Translated, it gives CASGIAGGAGELFF.

The rearrangement uses TRBV28 and TRBJ1-4; TRBD1 is a possible D gene (6 bases). The CDR3 is 14 amino acids. Trimming left V 6 bases short and J 7 bases short, with 15 bases between. The germline V gene has CDR1 MDHEN and CDR2 SYDVKM. CDR3 DNA sequence: TGTGCCAGCAGACCCGGGACAACCGGTGAAAAACTGTTTTTT. It translates to CASRPGTTGEKLFF.

The chain links TRBV7-3 to TRBJ1-5, with D hard to call. Germline V lookup: CDR1 SGHTA, CDR2 FQGTGA. The CDR3 has 13 residues. The V gene lost 5 bases and the J gene lost 8 bases, with 13 bases spanning the gap. CDR3 coding DNA: TGTGCCAGCAGCCGAGACCCGGGGAAGCCCCAGCATTTT. This encodes CASSRDPGKPQHF.

Comment on this clone: Additional DNA sequences in this sample encode the identical CDR3. V usage is TRBV5-4 and J usage is TRBJ1-2; TRBD1 matches at 7 bases. Unmatched junction bases numbered 9, after V lost 0 bases and J lost 7 bases. The CDR3 covers 15 residues. Per the germline V gene, CDR1 is SGHNT and CDR2 is YYREEE (reference sequence). CDR3 nucleotides: TGTGCCAGCAGCTTGGATCCGCAGGGGGAAAGTGGCTACACCTTC. Protein: CASSLDPQGESGYTF. The complete variable domain, with remaining parts taken from reference TRBV5-4 and TRBJ1-2, reads ETGVTQSPTHLIKTRGQQVTLRCSSQSGHNTVSWYQQALGQGPQFIFQYYREEENGRGNFPPRFSGLQFPNYSSELNVNALELDDSALYLCASSLDPQGESGYTFGSGTRLTVV.

The J gene is TRBJ1-1, the V gene TRBV19; D unclear. CDR1 is LNHDA and CDR2 is SQIVND in the germline V gene (reference sequence). This CDR3 has 11 amino acids. This chain's CDR3 is CRSEGNTEAFF. The CDR3 DNA sequence: TGTCGTTCGGAGGGGAACACTGAAGCTTTCTTT.

The chain carries TRBV6-5 and TRBJ1-5; the D gene is possibly TRBD1 (6 bases). This CDR3 spans 15 amino acids. The V gene lost 6 bases and the J gene lost 4 bases, with 16 bases spanning the gap. The germline V gene has CDR1 MNHEY and CDR2 SVGAGI. The CDR3 DNA is TGTGCCAGCAGCCAGCCTTCACAGGGAAATCAGCCCCAGCATTTT. This translates into CASSQPSQGNQPQHF.

V gene TRBV27 combines with J gene TRBJ2-7; D is possibly TRBD2 (5 bases). The CDR3 runs to 12 residues. Per the germline V gene, CDR1 is MNHEY and CDR2 is SMNVEV (reference sequence). The V end lost 3 bases, the J end lost 6 bases, and 9 bases lay between the germline ends. CDR3 in amino acids: CASSLGDGEQYF. The CDR3, as DNA: TGTGCCAGCAGTTTGGGAGATGGCGAGCAGTACTTC.

The chain is built from TRBV7-9 and TRBJ1-3; D gene ambiguous. The germline V gene encodes CDR1 SEHNR and CDR2 FQNEAQ (reference sequence). The CDR3 sequence is 15 residues long. The V and J ends lost 5 bases and 0 bases respectively, with 11 bases between them. The DNA of the CDR3 is TGTGCCAGCAGCAACGCAGTAACCTCTGGAAACACCATATATTTT. As protein: CASSNAVTSGNTIYF.

The chain recombines TRBV6-6 with TRBJ2-3; D is possibly TRBD2 (6 bases). Trimming left V 7 bases short and J 2 bases short, with 10 bases between. CDR3 length equals 13 residues. Per the germline V gene, CDR1 is MNHNY and CDR2 is SVGAGI (reference sequence). The CDR3 coding sequence is TGTGCCAGCACCGGACTAAACACAGATACGCAGTATTTT. It yields the protein CASTGLNTDTQYF.